The sequence of this TCR beta chain was determined in a study of blood T cell repertoires in COVID-19. Turning to the study itself: PBMCs, B-cell-depleted T cells, or T cells provided the cDNA or gDNA that made up the material.

Trimming took 2 bases from V and 2 from J; bases not matched to a gene: 1. The CDR3 is 13 residues long. Germline V gene sequence: CDR1 SGHKS, CDR2 YYEKEE (reference sequence). Profiling relied on immunoSEQ multiplex PCR, and the TCRdb table lists in-frame clones only, not all of them. The data show around 100,000 clones, roughly 92% seen once. This TCR derives from a man aged 50 to 59 with active COVID-19. The sequenced material came from peripheral blood. The gene calls are TRBV5-5 and TRBJ2-7, with 7 positions matching TRBD1. CDR3 sequence reads: CASSFGQAYEQYV. As DNA, the CDR3 is TGTGCCAGCAGCTTTGGACAGGCCTACGAGCAGTACGTC.